This TCR beta chain was documented in a study of blood T cell repertoires in COVID-19. Germline lookup yields CDR1 KGHDR and CDR2 SFDVKD. The V and J ends lost 5 bases and 7 bases, in that order; junction bases with no gene match: 7. This CDR3 is 14 amino acids long. Method: immunoSEQ multiplex PCR; TCRdb's copy keeps in-frame clones and lacks some. The repertoire holds some 64,000 clones, with 79% as singletons. The chain carries TRBV24-1 and TRBJ2-3; TRBD1 matches at 8 bases. The receptor was derived from a woman aged 60-75 years with acute or convalescent COVID-19. Sequencing was carried out using peripheral blood. The CDR3 DNA follows: TGTGCCACCAGTGGGACAGGGACCGGACATACGCAGTATTTT. Translation: CATSGTGTGHTQYF.